The sequence of this TCR beta chain was determined in a study of blood T cells in healthy people across ages. Whole-study results and caveats: The study found TCR beta diversity correlated strongly with naive T cell percentage.

This clonotype appeared a few times. Its target is not known. Looked up from germline, CDR1 is DFQATT and CDR2 is SNEGSKA (reference sequence). This CDR3 spans 13 amino acids. Then a second PCR, running roughly 6 to 11 cycles, was carried out with a sample-barcoded 5' primer and a J-beta primer mix. TCRdb recomputed calls from the 5' RACE reads with MiXCR, one row per CDR3 protein. The table shows some 710,000 distinct CDR3 sequences, with 22% occurring only once. The V gene is TRBV20-1, the J gene TRBJ2-7; 12 bases align to TRBD2. TRBJ2-5 explains the end of the DNA better; the J call may be wrong. The receptor's source is a man between 65 and 85 years old in good health. The source material was blood. The CDR3 DNA is TGCAGTGCTCACGGACTAGCGGGGAAGACCCAGTACTTC. Translation: CSAHGLAGKTQYF.